Reported below is one T cell receptor (beta chain). Its antigen remains unknown. The CDR3 covers 16 residues. The V gene lost 3 bases and the J gene lost 2 bases, with 16 bases spanning the gap. Reverse transcription used roughly 0.45 to 1 ug RNA and random hexamers. TCR beta CDR3 was amplified by immunoSEQ multiplex PCR. This amplification extended across 54 Vbeta and 13 Jbeta segments. TCRdb ran MiXCR on the immunoSEQ multiplex PCR reads and lists one entry per CDR3 protein. The sample records 77,000 or so distinct CDR3 sequences, 85% to 95% being singletons. The sample is drawn from a study of CD8 T cells in Susac syndrome. Study-wide context: Active disease was present in about 6 of the sequenced Susac syndrome patients, and remission in eight.

The Susac syndrome patients fit the recently defined diagnostic criteria for definite or probable disease. Study-wide results and limits: There was no clonal expansion in the CD4+ T cell repertoires of Susac syndrome.

The material sequenced was CD4+ T cells from PBMCs. The chain links TRBV23-1 to TRBJ2-5; D tentatively reads TRBD1 or TRBD2 (5 bases each). TRBV23-1 is assigned to the ORF class and has an uncertain function. The sequence was collected from a human donor with Susac syndrome. The DNA of the CDR3 is TGCGCCAGCAGTCAGTCCTACCGGGACCCTCAAGAGACCCAGTACTTC. This codes for CASSQSYRDPQETQYF.